This entry lists 4 T cell receptor beta chains sequenced from one sample in a study of T cell responses to AZD1222 COVID-19 vaccine. Data came from immunoSEQ multiplex PCR; TCRdb stores just in-frame clones and leaves some out. This table holds approximately 130,000 clones, approximately 90% found once. Here the sequenced sample was peripheral blood, taken on day 0 of AZD1222 vaccination. These receptor sequences come from an adult in good health.

The chain joins TRBV18 to TRBJ2-3; D uncertain. Deletions cut 6 bases from V and 5 bases from J, with 9 bases between. Per the germline V gene, CDR1 is KGHSH and CDR2 is LQKENI. This CDR3 has 12 residues. This chain's CDR3 is CASSSIGDTQYF. The CDR3 DNA follows: TGTGCCAGCTCTTCGATTGGAGATACGCAGTATTTT.

This chain links TRBV28 with TRBJ2-7; D remains unclear. V was shortened by 10 bases and J by 2 bases, with 12 bases between the two germline ends. Germline loops: CDR1 MDHEN, CDR2 SYDVKM. The CDR3 consists of 12 residues. Here the CDR3 reads CATRSPTYEQYF. DNA for the CDR3: TGTGCCACCAGATCTCCTACCTACGAGCAGTACTTC.

In this sample, this clone turned up a few times. V and J are TRBV4-1 and TRBJ2-1, with 9 nucleotides matching TRBD1. The CDR3 is made up of 15 amino acids. The V and J ends lost 6 bases and 8 bases, in that order; junction bases with no gene match: 11. Germline V lookup: CDR1 MGHRA, CDR2 YSYEKL. The CDR3 DNA reads as TGCGCCAGCAGACAGGGACAGGGTGTATCTTATGAGCAGTTCTTC. Translation gives CASRQGQGVSYEQFF.

V gene TRBV5-6 combines with J gene TRBJ1-2; tentative D call: TRBD1 (5 bases). Trimming pared 6 bases from V and 4 bases from J, leaving 22 bases between. The CDR3 totals 16 residues. The germline V gene encodes CDR1 SGHDT and CDR2 YYEEEE. The CDR3 spells CASNPGAFRGTYGYTF. The DNA of the CDR3 is TGTGCCAGCAACCCTGGGGCTTTTAGAGGGACCTATGGCTACACCTTC.